Sequencing of this T cell receptor beta chain was carried out in a study of PD-L1 blockade in urothelial cancer (dated by TCRdb to about 2017). Regarding the study in general: Therapy was started in the mid-2010s for all patients, and atezolizumab 1,200 mg was administered intravenously every 3 weeks. Some ten patients reached durable clinical benefit, while about 19 patients did not. Blood samples were analyzed 3 weeks after the start of treatment (second dose) and 6 weeks after the start of treatment. Pretreatment blood TCR-seq was available for about 27 patients, at least one posttreatment blood collection was obtained for around 25 patients, and tumor TCR-seq was available for around 25 patients. About 90% of the roughly 29 patients were identified as males with urothelial cancer of bladder origin, and a prior smoking history was reported by 18 of 29 patients. An ECOG performance status of 0 or 1 was recorded for the patients, and 0 to 3 prior chemotherapy regimens had been received by the patients. Blood samples yielded a median of roughly 150,000 T cells and approximately 83,000 unique TCRs, with median clonality 0.080. Pretreatment tumor samples, along with matched peripheral blood collected serially before and after atezolizumab treatment, underwent TCR sequencing. Durable clinical benefit was defined as a progression-free survival longer than 6 months, and TCR features were additionally tested against progression-free survival and overall survival. The study, an exploratory multi-omic analysis, examined somatic, immune and clinical correlates of response to PD-L1 blockade with atezolizumab in urothelial cancer. In the same patients who had TCR sequencing, pretreatment tumors also underwent whole exome sequencing and RNA sequencing. Study-wide conclusions, independent of this receptor: A pretreatment peripheral blood TCR clonality below the median was linked to improved progression-free and overall survival. Patients with durable benefit showed greater expansion of tumor-associated TCR clones in peripheral blood 3 weeks after starting treatment (n of about 20, p = 0.022). Because of the small sample size (n ≈ 27) and the many exploratory analyses performed, the results are intended to be regarded as hypothesis-generating.

For this clone: Its antigen is unknown. Base qualities are not recorded, but no much larger clone differs from it by a single base.

The cohort included about 29 patients with locally advanced or metastatic urothelial carcinoma who were treated at Memorial Sloan Kettering on a trial protocol. Peripheral blood mononuclear cells were collected pretreatment and during treatment, with between 1 and 8 total time points per patient. The Qiagen DNeasy Blood extraction kit was used to purify genomic DNA from total PBMCs and tumor samples. PBMCs were collected pretreatment and during treatment, and were isolated and stored as previously described. V is cut by 6 bases and J by 4 bases, and the space between the germline ends is 10 bases. The CDR3, cysteine through phenylalanine, is 11 amino acids long. Left in the record is the CDR3 DNA by itself, 33 bases read in frame from the first base. CDR1 and CDR2, per the germline V gene (reference sequence), are DFQATT and SNEGSKA. Synthetic TCR analog templates were spiked into each PCR so that absolute template abundance could be estimated from read counts. Using the immunoSEQ assay, TCRbeta CDR3 regions were amplified from genomic DNA with bias-controlled V and J gene primers. Sequencing of rearranged TCRbeta segments was performed at approximately 20X coverage. From the authors' description of their analysis: Sequencing errors were corrected by clustering, and CDR3s were annotated against IMGT so that V, D and J genes could be assigned. Downstream analyses used only productive TCRbeta rearrangements, leaving out any out-of-frame or stop-codon sequences. Clonality was computed as one minus Shannon entropy normalized by the log of the number of unique productive sequences. Clones differing between time points or between blood and tumor were identified using Fisher's exact test with Benjamini-Hochberg correction, with an adjusted p below 0.01 applied as the threshold. As stored in TCRdb, this immuneACCESS dataset retains in-frame rearrangements with V and J assigned. A fraction of the clones does not appear; measured against another copy, unresolved V genes explain less than half of the discrepancy, and the remainder lacks a known reason. For V, J and clone size, that table is used; D and trimming come from the DNA. Here the sample has under 40,000 clones; about 89% occur a single time. The leading ten clones occupy 3% to 4% of the sample.

The source material was PBMCs, sampled around atezolizumab (anti-PD-L1) treatment. In this chain, TRBV20-1 is recombined with TRBJ2-7; no D gene call is confident. This clonotype originated in a man in his fifties or sixties with urothelial cancer. The CDR3 loop reads CSASPGYEQYF. The nucleotide sequence reads TGCAGTGCAAGCCCCGGGTACGAGCAGTACTTC.